This T cell receptor (beta chain) was obtained from a study of CD8 T cells in Susac syndrome. The CDR3 is 15 residues long. Germline V gene sequence: CDR1 LNHDA, CDR2 SQIVND (reference sequence). Trimming took 5 bases from V and 4 from J; bases not matched to a gene: 8. RNA, at roughly 0.45 to 1 ug, was reverse transcribed with random hexamers. Via MiXCR, TCRdb re-called the immunoSEQ multiplex PCR reads, giving one row per CDR3 protein. The sample has around 71,000 distinct CDR3 sequences, roughly 93% seen once. This TCR was sampled from a human donor with Susac syndrome. Material for sequencing was CD4+ T cells from PBMCs. V gene TRBV19 combines with J gene TRBJ2-3, with 8 bases fitting TRBD2. Here the CDR3 reads CASSRTSPVADTQYF. The CDR3, as DNA: TGTGCCAGTAGTCGGACTAGCCCTGTGGCAGATACGCAGTATTTT.